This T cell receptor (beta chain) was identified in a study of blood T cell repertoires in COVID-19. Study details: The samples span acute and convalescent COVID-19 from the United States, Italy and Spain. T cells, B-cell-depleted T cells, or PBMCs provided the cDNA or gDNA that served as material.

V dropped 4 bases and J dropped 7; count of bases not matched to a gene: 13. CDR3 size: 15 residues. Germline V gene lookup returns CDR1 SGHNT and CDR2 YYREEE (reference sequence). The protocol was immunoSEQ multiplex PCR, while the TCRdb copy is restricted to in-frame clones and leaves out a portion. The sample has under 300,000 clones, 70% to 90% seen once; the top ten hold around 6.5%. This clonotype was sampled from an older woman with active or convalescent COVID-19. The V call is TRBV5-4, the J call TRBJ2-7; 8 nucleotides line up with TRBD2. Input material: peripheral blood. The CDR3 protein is CASSPGRGAYGEQYF. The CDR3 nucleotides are TGTGCCAGCAGCCCAGGGCGGGGGGCGTACGGGGAGCAGTACTTC. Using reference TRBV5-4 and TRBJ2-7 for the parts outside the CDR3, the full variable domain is ETGVTQSPTHLIKTRGQQVTLRCSSQSGHNTVSWYQQALGQGPQFIFQYYREEENGRGNFPPRFSGLQFPNYSSELNVNALELDDSALYLCASSPGRGAYGEQYFGPGTRLTVT.